The T cell receptor beta chain under discussion was sequenced for a study of T cell repertoires in cytomegalovirus infection. Overall study: Public TCR beta signatures provided an indication of both CMV infection and a matching HLA type.

TCRdb called the reads again in MiXCR, with one record for every CDR3 protein. The sample shows some 680,000 distinct CDR3 sequences, 35% to 45% of them seen only once. The CDR3 has 18 amino acids. Germline V CDR1 and CDR2: SEHNR, FQNEAQ (reference sequence). Trimming took off 5 bases at V and 1 base at J, with 20 bases between the two ends. The TCR was taken from a human donor in good health (CMV status not recorded). Some clones in this sample may be carry-over from other donors' samples. The chain carries TRBV7-9 and TRBJ1-4; TRBD1 is a possible D gene (6 bases). Sequenced: PBMCs. The chain's CDR3 is CASSLGYRVGGTNEKLFF. The CDR3 DNA reads TGTGCCAGCAGCCTAGGGTACAGGGTCGGAGGAACTAATGAAAAACTGTTTTTT.